This is a list of T cell receptor beta chains from one sample in a study of Tregs in tolerant kidney transplant recipients. Sequencing used immunoSEQ multiplex PCR; TCRdb keeps in-frame clones, though not all of them. The sample lists roughly 18,000 clones, about four fifths occurring once. The sample taken for sequencing was Tregs from blood. The receptors were gathered from a human donor in good health. Both conserved end residues are part of each CDR3. The D gene is left open where the match is weak. Clone size, where shown, is once, few, many, or a class for clones that have expanded.

. TRBJ2-3 TRBV5-1 . CASSLDRGGDTQYF TGCGCCAGCAGCTTGGATAGGGGAGGTGATACGCAGTATTTT
. TRBJ2-3 TRBV7-3 TRBD2 CASSPGLAGADTQYF TGTGCCAGCAGCCCCGGACTAGCGGGAGCGGATACGCAGTATTTT
. TRBJ1-5 TRBV11-3 TRBD1 CASSPDRGHQPQHF TGTGCCAGCAGCCCCGACAGGGGGCATCAGCCCCAGCATTTT
. TRBJ2-3 TRBV6-5 . CASTTRREDTQYF TGTGCCAGCACGACTAGGCGGGAAGATACGCAGTATTTT
. TRBJ1-1 TRBV15 . CATSRVDFAGFRTTEAFF TGTGCCACCAGCAGAGTCGATTTCGCGGGGTTTAGGACGACTGAAGCTTTCTTT
. TRBJ1-1 TRBV29-1 . CSVRPGRTEAFF TGCAGCGTGCGCCCGGGGAGAACTGAAGCTTTCTTT
. TRBJ2-3 TRBV5-4 . CASSLYTEDTQYF TGTGCCAGCAGCTTGTATACTGAAGATACGCAGTATTTT
. TRBJ2-5 TRBV4-2 TRBD1 CASSQVGTGIGETQYF TGTGCCAGCAGCCAAGTAGGGACAGGGATAGGAGAGACCCAGTACTTC
few TRBJ1-3 TRBV9 . CASRSGNTIYF TGTGCCAGCAGGTCGGGAAACACCATATATTTT
. TRBJ2-5 TRBV20-1 TRBD1 CSAPRGETQYF TGCAGTGCCCCCAGGGGGGAGACCCAGTACTTC
. TRBJ1-2 TRBV6-5 TRBD1 CASSLPTGRGGYTF TGTGCCAGCAGTTTACCGACAGGGCGAGGTGGCTACACCTTC
. TRBJ1-2 TRBV30 . CAWSARGHGYTF TGTGCCTGGAGTGCCCGGGGGCATGGCTACACCTTC
. TRBJ1-5 TRBV7-8 . CASSYGRNQPQHF TGTGCCAGCAGCTATGGTCGGAATCAGCCCCAGCATTTT
. TRBJ1-5 TRBV30 . CAWSRYSNQPQHF TGTGCCTGGAGTCGGTATAGCAATCAGCCCCAGCATTTT
. TRBJ1-1 TRBV30 TRBD1 CACSTGGSTEAFF TGTGCCTGTTCTACAGGGGGCTCCACTGAAGCTTTCTTT
. TRBJ2-1 TRBV27 . CATSALLGTGNNEQFF TGTGCCACCTCCGCGCTGCTGGGTACAGGCAACAATGAGCAGTTCTTC
. TRBJ2-1 TRBV5-1 . CASSLFGTTPWDEQFF TGCGCCAGCAGCCTATTCGGGACAACTCCTTGGGATGAGCAGTTCTTC
. TRBJ1-3 TRBV6-1 . CASSGQASSGNTIYF TGTGCCAGCAGTGGACAGGCAAGCTCTGGAAACACCATATATTTT
. TRBJ2-2 TRBV7-2 TRBD2 CASSLATLAGIGELFF TGTGCCAGCAGCTTAGCGACACTAGCGGGAATCGGGGAGCTGTTTTTT
few TRBJ2-1 TRBV2 TRBD2 CASTRIGKRGVNNEQFF TGTGCCAGCACTAGGATTGGGAAGCGGGGGGTGAACAATGAGCAGTTCTTC
few TRBJ2-7 TRBV6-5 . CASSYSGNYIYEQYF TGTGCCAGCAGTTACTCCGGGAATTATATCTACGAGCAGTACTTC
. TRBJ2-5 TRBV11-2 . CASSRPGRKQETQYF TGTGCCAGCAGCCGACCGGGTCGAAAACAAGAGACCCAGTACTTC
once TRBJ2-3 TRBV5-4 . CASSLGTFTDTQYF TGTGCCAGCAGCCTTGGGACTTTCACAGATACGCAGTATTTT